This T cell receptor beta chain is drawn from a study of T cells in Graves' hyperthyroidism and ophthalmopathy. Template material for amplifying TCR beta CDR3 regions consisted of RNA transcripts. HTBI primers drove first-round RT-PCR of the TCR CDR3. MiXCR, run by TCRdb on the multiplex PCR reads, gives a single entry per CDR3 protein. In the table there are hundreds of thousands of distinct CDR3 sequences, 14% of which are singletons. V was shortened by 0 bases and J by 2 bases, with 9 bases between the two germline ends. Germline CDR1 is SGHRS and CDR2 is YFSETQ. The CDR3 runs to 14 residues. At least ten counts were recorded for this clonotype.

Sequenced input: blood. This chain uses TRBV5-1 with TRBJ2-7; no reliable D call. The sequence came from a woman in her late teens or twenties with Graves' hyperthyroidism. For the CDR3, the DNA is TGCGCCAGCAGCTTGGTTGACAACCCCTACGAGCAGTACTTC. This gives the protein CASSLVDNPYEQYF.